The 24 T cell receptor beta chains below come from one sample, sequenced in a study of Graves' ophthalmopathy and Graves' hyperthyroidism. The sequenced template was RNA, covering the TCR beta CDR3 region. RT-PCR was first run with HTBI primers, then multiplex PCR in a second round. TCRdb re-called the multiplex PCR reads through MiXCR, storing one row per CDR3 protein. This sample carries about 600,000 distinct CDR3 sequences, roughly 40% of them seen once, and the ten largest clones take around 4%. Sequencing was carried out using peripheral blood or thyroid tissue (not recorded which). The receptors were sampled from an adult man with Graves' hyperthyroidism.

The chain links TRBV20-1 to TRBJ2-5, with D uncertain. Trimming left V 0 bases short and J 5 bases short, with 16 bases between. The CDR3 is 15 residues long. From germline, CDR1 is DFQATT and CDR2 SNEGSKA (reference sequence). CDR3 DNA: TGCAGTGCTAGAGATGGCTCTAGAAGGTTTGAGACCCAGTACTTC. It codes for CSARDGSRRFETQYF.

This clonotype has only a few counts. The rearrangement joins TRBV7-2 to TRBJ2-7, with TRBD2 identical over 11 bases. The V segment lost 4 bases and the J segment 2 bases; nucleotides outside the gene matches: 10. This CDR3 contains 17 residues. Per germline, CDR1 SGHTA and CDR2 FQGNSA. CDR3 protein: CASSYIAGGLAAYEQYF. The CDR3 DNA sequence: TGTGCCAGCAGCTACATAGCGGGGGGGCTTGCTGCCTACGAGCAGTACTTC.

This clonotype appeared many times. The chain has TRBV29-1 and TRBJ1-3; D uncertain. The CDR3 spans 14 residues. CDR1 and CDR2 from the germline V gene are SQVTM and ANQGSEA. The V gene lost 0 bases and the J gene lost 1 base, with 7 bases spanning the gap. The CDR3 DNA follows: TGCAGCGTTGAAGAAGGAGGGTCTGGAAACACCATATATTTT. Residues: CSVEEGGSGNTIYF. The full variable domain, rest sourced from reference TRBV29-1 and TRBJ1-3, is SAVISQKPSRDICQRGTSLTIQCQVDSQVTMMFWYRQQPGQSLTLIATANQGSEATYESGFVIDKFPISRPNLTFSTLTVSNMSPEDSSIYLCSVEEGGSGNTIYFGEGSWLTVV.

V is TRBV20-1 and J is TRBJ2-3; maybe TRBD2 (6 bases). V dropped 3 bases and J dropped 3 bases, with 16 bases sitting between them. The CDR3 consists of 15 residues. Germline CDR1 reads DFQATT; CDR2 reads SNEGSKA (reference sequence). CDR3 protein: CSASSSAEGTDTQYF. CDR3 nucleotide sequence: TGCAGTGCTAGCTCGAGTGCGGAGGGGACAGATACGCAGTATTTT.

Many counts were recorded for this clonotype. CDR3 protein: CSARVNWGLDTEAFF. In DNA form, the CDR3 reads TGCAGTGCTAGAGTGAATTGGGGGTTGGACACTGAAGCTTTCTTT. The chain recombines TRBV20-1 with TRBJ1-1; D possibly corresponds to TRBD1 (5 bases). Germline V CDR1 and CDR2: DFQATT, SNEGSKA (reference sequence). The CDR3 runs 15 residues. V shed 1 base and J shed 3 bases, with 15 bases lying between them.

This clonotype was recorded a few times. The junction departs from the called germline gene at one end, perhaps through a read error. The gene calls are TRBV10-3 and TRBJ2-7; 13 bases fit TRBD2. Germline V CDR1 and CDR2: ENHRY, SYGVKD. This CDR3 region has 16 residues. The CDR3 nucleotides are TGTGCCAGCAGTTGGGGACTAGCGGGGATTGCCTACGAGCAGTACTTC. Translated, it gives CASSWGLAGIAYEQYF.

The chain links TRBV20-1 to TRBJ1-2, with TRBD1 matching over 11 bases. This CDR3 comprises 14 residues. Trimming removed 4 bases from V and 8 bases from J; junction bases left unmatched: 9. Germline V gene lookup returns CDR1 DFQATT and CDR2 SNEGSKA (reference sequence). This CDR3 is CSANRTGGAGGYTF. The DNA of the CDR3 is TGCAGTGCTAACCGGACAGGGGGCGCGGGGGGCTACACCTTC.

The chain combines TRBV10-3 with TRBJ2-7; a possible D gene is TRBD2 (6 bases). The length of the CDR3 is 15 residues. Germline values: CDR1 ENHRY, CDR2 SYGVKD. V lost 4 bases to trimming and J lost 3 bases, with 16 bases between them. The CDR3 spells CAISAPYGGSYEQYF. The CDR3 nucleotides are TGTGCCATCAGTGCCCCTTATGGGGGGAGCTACGAGCAGTACTTC.

The chain has TRBV29-1 and TRBJ1-1; D is undetermined. This CDR3 region has 13 residues. V was trimmed by 3 bases and J by 1 base, leaving 9 bases between them. Germline CDR1 reads SQVTM; CDR2 reads ANQGSEA. The CDR3 sequence is CSVETTPNTEAFF. CDR3 DNA: TGCAGCGTTGAGACCACCCCGAACACTGAAGCTTTCTTT.

The V and J genes are TRBV25-1 and TRBJ2-7; 9 nucleotides match TRBD1. The end of the DNA fits TRBJ2-1 better, so the J call may be wrong. CDR1 and CDR2 (germline): MGHDK, SYGVNS. There are 14 residues in the CDR3. CDR3: CASSELGQGNEQFF. In DNA form, the CDR3 reads TGTGCCAGCAGTGAATTGGGACAGGGAAACGAGCAGTTCTTC.

V usage is TRBV10-3 and J usage is TRBJ2-1, with 7 positions matching TRBD1. The CDR3 loop spans 14 amino acids. From germline, CDR1 is ENHRY and CDR2 SYGVKD. V dropped 6 bases and J dropped 4; count of bases not matched to a gene: 6. The CDR3 DNA reads TGTGCCATCAGCACGGGACAGAGTTACAATGAGCAGTTCTTC. Its protein is CAISTGQSYNEQFF.

In this sample, this clonotype turned up many times. The CDR3 here is CASSLMGRNSPLHF. CDR3 coding DNA: TGTGCCAGCAGTTTAATGGGCCGGAATTCACCCCTCCACTTT. The genes are TRBV12-3 or TRBV12-4 and TRBJ1-6; the D is unclear. The CDR3 extends over 14 amino acids. The germline V and J ends were trimmed by 2 bases and 7 bases, with 9 bases remaining between them.

There are many counts of this clonotype. The chain couples TRBV29-1 to TRBJ1-3; D is unresolved. Germline V gene sequence: CDR1 SQVTM, CDR2 ANQGSEA. The germline V and J ends were trimmed by 5 bases and 0 bases, with 8 bases remaining between them. The CDR3 has 13 residues. CDR3 DNA sequence: TGCAGCGTTAGACAAGACTCTGGAAACACCATATATTTT. It is translated as CSVRQDSGNTIYF. The full variable domain, completed using reference TRBV29-1 and TRBJ1-3, is SAVISQKPSRDICQRGTSLTIQCQVDSQVTMMFWYRQQPGQSLTLIATANQGSEATYESGFVIDKFPISRPNLTFSTLTVSNMSPEDSSIYLCSVRQDSGNTIYFGEGSWLTVV.

The table lists this clonotype with many counts. The chain's CDR3 is CASSSRDLRTEAFF. In nucleotides, the CDR3 is TGTGCCAGCAGCAGCCGGGACTTAAGAACTGAAGCTTTCTTT. This chain joins TRBV6-5 and TRBJ1-1; tentative D call: TRBD1 (5 bases). Per germline, CDR1 MNHEY and CDR2 SVGAGI. V shed 6 bases and J shed 5 bases, with 16 bases lying between them. This CDR3 is built from 14 residues.

This clonotype came up many times. CDR3 sequence (DNA): TGTGCCAGCAGCCAGCGACGACTAGCGGGGGGCTACGAGCAGTACTTC. This gives the protein CASSQRRLAGGYEQYF. The rearrangement uses TRBV7-9 and TRBJ2-7; 13 bases are shared with TRBD2. The CDR3 covers 16 residues. Trimming removed 5 bases from V and 3 bases from J; junction bases left unmatched: 7. Germline assignment: CDR1 SEHNR and CDR2 FQNEAQ (reference sequence).

There are many counts of this clonotype. J is TRBJ1-1 and V is TRBV5-1; unclear D gene. From germline, CDR1 is SGHRS and CDR2 YFSETQ. The CDR3 is 12 amino acids. V lost 2 bases to trimming and J lost 7 bases, with 9 bases between them. DNA for the CDR3: TGCGCCAGCAGCTTCGACCGAGGTGAAGCTTTCTTT. It specifies CASSFDRGEAFF.

A word on this clonotype: Being one base from a much bigger clone, this may be a read error. The rearrangement links TRBV6-1 to TRBJ1-4; 8 bases map to TRBD1. V trimming: 8 bases; J trimming: 10 bases; junction bases outside the gene matches: 12. Germline assignment: CDR1 MNHNS and CDR2 SASEGT. The CDR3 is 14 amino acids. Here the CDR3 DNA reads TGTGCCAGCCGTGGGACAGGTTTCGGCGTAAAACTGTTTTTT. Translation gives CASRGTGFGVKLFF.

Ten or more counts support this clonotype. The rearrangement uses TRBV7-3 and TRBJ2-7; D uncertain. Germline-derived CDR1 and CDR2 are SGHTA and FQGTGA. The CDR3 is 13 residues long. Trimming took off 1 base at V and 11 bases at J, with 15 bases between the two ends. CDR3 coding DNA: TGTGCCAGCAGCTTAAACGGAGACGGTGTGGAGTACTTC. This codes for CASSLNGDGVEYF.

The chain combines TRBV7-9 with TRBJ2-7, with 12 bases matching TRBD1. CDR1 is SEHNR and CDR2 is FQNEAQ in the germline V gene (reference sequence). V shed 2 bases and J 6 bases; nucleotides not matched to a gene: 11. This CDR3 is built from 17 residues. The CDR3 sequence: CASSLFGPGQGAREQYF. CDR3 nucleotides: TGTGCCAGCAGCTTATTCGGACCGGGACAGGGGGCGCGCGAGCAGTACTTC.

This clonotype was recorded a few times. V gene TRBV11-3 combines with J gene TRBJ2-7; D possibly matches TRBD1 or TRBD2 (6 bases each). Trimming removed 5 bases at V and 2 bases at J, with 13 bases between. From germline, CDR1 is SGHNT and CDR2 YENEEA. This CDR3 has 14 amino acids. CDR3 nucleotide sequence: TGTGCCAGCAGCCCTCTTGGGGGGCCCTACGAGCAGTACTTC. Translation gives CASSPLGGPYEQYF. Variable domain in full (rest from reference TRBV11-3 and TRBJ2-7): EAGVVQSPRYKIIEKKQPVAFWCNPISGHNTLYWYLQNLGQGPELLIRYENEEAVDDSQLPKDRFSAERLKGVDSTLKIQPAELGDSAVYLCASSPLGGPYEQYFGPGTRLTVT.

This clonotype was recorded many times. The chain uses TRBV7-6 and TRBJ2-2; possibly TRBD1 for D (5 bases). V lost 1 base and J lost 6, with 18 bases in between. There are 17 residues in the CDR3. Germline CDR1 is SGHVS and CDR2 is FNYEAQ. In DNA form, the CDR3 reads TGTGCCAGCAGCTTAGAACTTGGGCAGGGTTTAGCCGGGGAGCTGTTTTTT. This translates into CASSLELGQGLAGELFF.

This clonotype was counted between two and nine times. This sequence joins TRBV6-1 and TRBJ2-7; 9 nucleotides agree with TRBD1. There are 14 residues in the CDR3. Germline loops: CDR1 MNHNS, CDR2 SASEGT. V was clipped by 7 bases and J by 1 base; unmatched bases: 5. The CDR3 here is CASTTGQGSYEQYF. In DNA, the CDR3 is TGTGCCAGCACTACGGGACAGGGTTCCTACGAGCAGTACTTC.

The table lists this clonotype with a few counts. CDR3 residues: CASSDRGRRYEQYF. The DNA for the CDR3 is TGTGCCAGCAGCGACAGGGGGCGGCGATACGAGCAGTACTTC. The V gene is TRBV6-5, the J gene TRBJ2-7; 10 bases fit TRBD1. Looked up from germline, CDR1 is MNHEY and CDR2 is SVGAGI. V lost 6 bases, J lost 4 bases, and 6 bases stayed unmatched. This CDR3 comprises 14 residues.

This clonotype appeared many times. The chain recombines TRBV10-3 with TRBJ1-2, with 7 bases that match TRBD1. After removal of 4 bases from V and 4 bases from J, the junction contained 6 bases not matched to a gene. Germline CDR1 and CDR2: ENHRY and SYGVKD. The CDR3 extends over 14 amino acids. This CDR3 reads CAISGQGSGYGYTF. CDR3 nucleotides: TGTGCCATCAGTGGACAGGGTTCCGGCTATGGCTACACCTTC.